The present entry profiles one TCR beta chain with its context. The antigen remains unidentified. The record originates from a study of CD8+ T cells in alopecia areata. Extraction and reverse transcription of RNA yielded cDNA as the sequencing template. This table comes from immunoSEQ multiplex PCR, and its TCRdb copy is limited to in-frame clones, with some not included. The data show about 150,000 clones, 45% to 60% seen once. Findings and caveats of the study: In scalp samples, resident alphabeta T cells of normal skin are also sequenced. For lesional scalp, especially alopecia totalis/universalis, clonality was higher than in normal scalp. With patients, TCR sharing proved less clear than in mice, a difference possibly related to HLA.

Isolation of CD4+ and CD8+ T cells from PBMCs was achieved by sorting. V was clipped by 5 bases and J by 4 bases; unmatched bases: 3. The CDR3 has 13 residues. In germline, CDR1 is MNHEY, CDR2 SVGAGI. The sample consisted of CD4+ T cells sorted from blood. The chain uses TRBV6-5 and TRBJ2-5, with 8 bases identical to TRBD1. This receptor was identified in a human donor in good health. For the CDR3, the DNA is TGTGCCAGCAGTAGGGACAGGAGAGAGACCCAGTACTTC. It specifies CASSRDRRETQYF.